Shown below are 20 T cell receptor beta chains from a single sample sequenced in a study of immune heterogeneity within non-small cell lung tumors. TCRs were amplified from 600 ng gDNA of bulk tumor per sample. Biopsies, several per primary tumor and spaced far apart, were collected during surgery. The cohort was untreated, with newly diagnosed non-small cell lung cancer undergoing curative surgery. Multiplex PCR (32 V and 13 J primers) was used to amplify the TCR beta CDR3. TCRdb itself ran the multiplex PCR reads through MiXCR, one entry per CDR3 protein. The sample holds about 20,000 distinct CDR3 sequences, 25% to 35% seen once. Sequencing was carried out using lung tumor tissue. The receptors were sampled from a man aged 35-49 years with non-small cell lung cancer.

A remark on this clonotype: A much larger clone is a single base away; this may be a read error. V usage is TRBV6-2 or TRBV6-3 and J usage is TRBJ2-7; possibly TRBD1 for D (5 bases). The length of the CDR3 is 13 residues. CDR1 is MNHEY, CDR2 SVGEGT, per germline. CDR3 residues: CASGYSTEHEQYF. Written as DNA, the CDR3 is TGTGCCAGCGGTTACTCGACAGAACACGAGCAGTACTTC.

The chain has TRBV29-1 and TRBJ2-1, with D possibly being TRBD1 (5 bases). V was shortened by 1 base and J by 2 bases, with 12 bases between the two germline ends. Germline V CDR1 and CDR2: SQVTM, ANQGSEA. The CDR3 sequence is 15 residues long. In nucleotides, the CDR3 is TGCAGCGTTGAAGGAGACAGCCTACCCTACAATGAGCAGTTCTTC. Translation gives CSVEGDSLPYNEQFF.

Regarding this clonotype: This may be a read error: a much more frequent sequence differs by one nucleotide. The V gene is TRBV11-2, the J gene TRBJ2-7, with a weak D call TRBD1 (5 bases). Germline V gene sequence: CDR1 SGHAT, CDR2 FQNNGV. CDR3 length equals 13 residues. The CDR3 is CASSTGHFYELYF. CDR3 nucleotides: TGTGCCAGCAGCACTGGACACTTCTACGAGCTGTACTTC.

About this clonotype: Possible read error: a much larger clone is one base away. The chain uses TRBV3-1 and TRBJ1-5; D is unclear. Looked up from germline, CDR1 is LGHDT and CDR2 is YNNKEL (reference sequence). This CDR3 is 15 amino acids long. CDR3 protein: CASSPRYGGNQPQDF. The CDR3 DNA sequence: TGTGCCAGCAGCCCGAGGTACGGTGGCAATCAGCCCCAGGATTTT.

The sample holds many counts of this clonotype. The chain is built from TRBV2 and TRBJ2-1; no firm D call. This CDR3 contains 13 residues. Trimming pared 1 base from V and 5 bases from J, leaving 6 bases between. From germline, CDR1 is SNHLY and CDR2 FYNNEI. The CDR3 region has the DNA TGTGCCAGCAGTGAAGAGTGGAACAATGAGCAGTTCTTC. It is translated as CASSEEWNNEQFF.

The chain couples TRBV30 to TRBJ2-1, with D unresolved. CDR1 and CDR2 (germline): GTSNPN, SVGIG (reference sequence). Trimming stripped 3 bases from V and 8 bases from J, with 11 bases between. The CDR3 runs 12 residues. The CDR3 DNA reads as TGTGCCTGGAGCCCTCTCGACTATGAGCAGTTCTTC. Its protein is CAWSPLDYEQFF.

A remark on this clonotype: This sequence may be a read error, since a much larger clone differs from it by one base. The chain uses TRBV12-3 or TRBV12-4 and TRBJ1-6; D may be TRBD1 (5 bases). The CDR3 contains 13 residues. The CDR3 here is CASSQGEDSPLQF. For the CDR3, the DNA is TGTGCCAGCAGCCAAGGGGAGGATTCACCCCTCCAATTT.

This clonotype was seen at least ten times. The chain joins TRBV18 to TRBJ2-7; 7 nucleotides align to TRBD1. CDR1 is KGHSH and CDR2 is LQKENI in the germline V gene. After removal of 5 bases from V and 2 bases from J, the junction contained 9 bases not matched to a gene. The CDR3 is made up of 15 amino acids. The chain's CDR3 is CASSSKRDSPYEQYF. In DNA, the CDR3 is TGTGCCAGCTCATCGAAACGGGACAGCCCCTACGAGCAGTACTTC.

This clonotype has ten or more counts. CDR3 DNA sequence: TGTGCCAGCAGGGGACAGGGCCCCTATGGCTACACCTTC. Protein product: CASRGQGPYGYTF. The J gene is TRBJ1-2, the V gene TRBV6-2 or TRBV6-3; 9 nucleotides match TRBD1. CDR1 is MNHEY, CDR2 SVGEGT, per germline. V dropped 6 bases and J dropped 4; count of bases not matched to a gene: 3. This CDR3 comprises 13 residues.

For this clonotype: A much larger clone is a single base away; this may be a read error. The CDR3 DNA reads as TGTGCCTCCAGCCCCCGACGGGTGTCTGAAGCTTTCTTT. Residues: CASSPRRVSEAFF. V and J are TRBV15 and TRBJ1-1; D uncertain. Germline CDR1 is LNHNV and CDR2 is YYDKDF (reference sequence). CDR3 length: 13 residues.

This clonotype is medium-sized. CDR3 amino acids: CSARDGGDGGNTIYF. The CDR3 bases are TGCAGTGCTAGAGATGGGGGGGACGGTGGAAACACCATATATTTT. V usage is TRBV20-1 and J usage is TRBJ1-3, with D possibly matching TRBD1 (5 bases). There are 15 residues in the CDR3. The germline gives CDR1 DFQATT, CDR2 SNEGSKA (reference sequence). V lost 0 bases and J 3 bases, leaving 12 bases between the germline ends.

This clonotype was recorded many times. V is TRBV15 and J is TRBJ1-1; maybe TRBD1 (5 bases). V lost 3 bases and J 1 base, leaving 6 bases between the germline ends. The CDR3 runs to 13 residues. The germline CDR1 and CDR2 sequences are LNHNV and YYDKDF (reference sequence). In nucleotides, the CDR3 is TGTGCCACCAGCAGGGGGGGGAACACTGAAGCTTTCTTT. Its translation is CATSRGGNTEAFF.

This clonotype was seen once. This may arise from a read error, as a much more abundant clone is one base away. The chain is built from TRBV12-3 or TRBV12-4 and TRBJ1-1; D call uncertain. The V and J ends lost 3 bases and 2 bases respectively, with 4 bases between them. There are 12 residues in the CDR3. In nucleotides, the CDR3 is TGTGCCAGCAGTTTGTCCAACACTGAAGCTTTCTTT. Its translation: CASSLSNTEAFF.

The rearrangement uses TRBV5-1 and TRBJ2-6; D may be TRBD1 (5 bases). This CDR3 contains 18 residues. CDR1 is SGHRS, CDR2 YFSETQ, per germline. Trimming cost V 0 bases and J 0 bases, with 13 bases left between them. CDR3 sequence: CASSLARQGISGANVLTF. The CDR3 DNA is TGCGCCAGCAGCTTGGCCCGGCAGGGCATCTCTGGGGCCAACGTCCTGACTTTC.

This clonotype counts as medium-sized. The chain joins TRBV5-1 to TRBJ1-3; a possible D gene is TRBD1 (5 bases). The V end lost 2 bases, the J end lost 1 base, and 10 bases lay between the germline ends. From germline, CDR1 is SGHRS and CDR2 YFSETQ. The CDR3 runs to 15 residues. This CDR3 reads CASSLPGRSGNTIYF. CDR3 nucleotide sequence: TGCGCCAGCAGCTTACCAGGGAGGTCTGGAAACACCATATATTTT. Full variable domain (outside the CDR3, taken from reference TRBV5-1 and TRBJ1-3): KAGVTQTPRYLIKTRGQQVTLSCSPISGHRSVSWYQQTPGQGLQFLFEYFSETQRNKGNFPGRFSGRQFSNSRSEMNVSTLELGDSALYLCASSLPGRSGNTIYFGEGSWLTVV.

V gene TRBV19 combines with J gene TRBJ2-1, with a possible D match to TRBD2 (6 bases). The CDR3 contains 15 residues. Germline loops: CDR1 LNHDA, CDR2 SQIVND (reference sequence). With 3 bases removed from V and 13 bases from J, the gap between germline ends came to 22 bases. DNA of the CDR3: TGTGCCAGTAGTATGGAGGCGGGATCTTACAATTATCAGTTCTTC. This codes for CASSMEAGSYNYQFF.

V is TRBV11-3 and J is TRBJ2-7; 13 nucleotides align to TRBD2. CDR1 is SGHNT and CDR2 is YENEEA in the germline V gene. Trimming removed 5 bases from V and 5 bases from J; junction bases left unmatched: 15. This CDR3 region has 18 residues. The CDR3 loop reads CASSHFRTSGSNRNEQYF. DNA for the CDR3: TGTGCCAGCAGCCATTTTAGGACTAGCGGGAGTAACAGGAACGAGCAGTACTTC.

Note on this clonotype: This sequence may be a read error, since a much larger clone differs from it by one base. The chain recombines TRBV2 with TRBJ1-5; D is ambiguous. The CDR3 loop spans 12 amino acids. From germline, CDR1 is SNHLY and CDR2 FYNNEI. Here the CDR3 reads CSSKRNNQPQHF. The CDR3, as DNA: TGTTCCAGCAAGCGGAACAATCAGCCCCAGCATTTT.

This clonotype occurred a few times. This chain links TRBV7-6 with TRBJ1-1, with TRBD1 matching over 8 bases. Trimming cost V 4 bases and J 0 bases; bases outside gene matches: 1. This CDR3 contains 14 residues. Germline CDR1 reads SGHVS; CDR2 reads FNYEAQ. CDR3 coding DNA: TGTGCCAGCAGCTCGGGACAGGTGAACACTGAAGCTTTCTTT. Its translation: CASSSGQVNTEAFF.

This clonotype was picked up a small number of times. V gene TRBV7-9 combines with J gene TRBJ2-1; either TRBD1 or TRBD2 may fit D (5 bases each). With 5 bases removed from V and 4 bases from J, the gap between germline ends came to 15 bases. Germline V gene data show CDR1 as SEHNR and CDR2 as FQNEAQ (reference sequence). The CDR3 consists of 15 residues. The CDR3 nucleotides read TGTGCCAGCAGCGGGGGACGGGGAAATTACAATGAGCAGTTCTTC. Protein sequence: CASSGGRGNYNEQFF. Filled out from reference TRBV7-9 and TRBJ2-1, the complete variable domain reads DTGVSQNPRHKITKRGQNVTFRCDPISEHNRLYWYRQTLGQGPEFLTYFQNEAQLEKSRLLSDRFSAERPKGSFSTLEIQRTEQGDSAMYLCASSGGRGNYNEQFFGPGTRLTVL.